This TCR beta chain originates from a study of T cell responses to AZD1222 COVID-19 vaccine. Sequenced by immunoSEQ multiplex PCR; TCRdb stores in-frame clones only, minus some. The data hold tens of thousands of clones, with about nine tenths observed a single time. The J segment lost 6 bases and the V segment lost 6 bases, leaving 17 bases of the junction unmatched. Per germline, CDR1 MNHNS and CDR2 SASEGT. The CDR3 contains 16 residues. Specimen: peripheral blood, collected 28 days after the second dose of the MenACWY control vaccine. This receptor was identified in an adult who received the MenACWY meningococcal vaccine as a control. The rearrangement joins TRBV6-1 to TRBJ2-7, with 7 bases identical to TRBD1. The CDR3 region has the DNA TGTGCCAGCAGCGAATCGGCCGGGACAGTCGCTGGCGAGCAGTACTTC. Encoded protein: CASSESAGTVAGEQYF.